The present TCR beta chain was sequenced within a study of blood T cell repertoires in COVID-19. Study in general: The cDNA or gDNA used as material had been derived from T cells, B-cell-depleted T cells, or PBMCs.

Under the authors' procedure: It was from reference gene primer amplification that nucleated cell counts were estimated. Measured with immunoSEQ multiplex PCR; TCRdb has only the in-frame clones, and not every one. That table gives V, J and clone size, and the DNA gave D and trimming. The sample lists roughly 380,000 clones, about 90% seen once, with roughly 1.4% in the top ten. Germline CDR1 SGHTA, CDR2 FQGNSA. Trimming took 1 base from V and 4 from J, leaving 8 bases between them. The CDR3 loop spans 13 amino acids. This study enrolled people aged about 18 to 95 from about two dozen US geographic areas.

This chain connects TRBV7-2 to TRBJ2-7; perhaps TRBD2 as D (5 bases). The source is a man aged 25-45 years who had recovered from COVID-19. Input material: PBMCs or T cells enriched from blood (not recorded which). The CDR3 protein is CASSLVLVYEQYF. In DNA form, the CDR3 reads TGTGCCAGCAGCTTAGTACTAGTTTACGAGCAGTACTTC.